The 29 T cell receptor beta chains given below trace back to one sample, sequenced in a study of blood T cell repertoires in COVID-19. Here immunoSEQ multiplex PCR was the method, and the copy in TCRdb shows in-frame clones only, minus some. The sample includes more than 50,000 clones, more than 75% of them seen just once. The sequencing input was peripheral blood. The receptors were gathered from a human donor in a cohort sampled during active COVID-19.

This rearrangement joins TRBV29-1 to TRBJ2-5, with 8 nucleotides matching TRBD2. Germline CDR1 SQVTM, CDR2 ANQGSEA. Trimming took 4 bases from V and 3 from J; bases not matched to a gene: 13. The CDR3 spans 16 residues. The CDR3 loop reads CSVVQSPFGGEETQYF. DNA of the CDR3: TGCAGCGTTGTTCAGTCACCCTTCGGGGGGGAAGAGACCCAGTACTTC.

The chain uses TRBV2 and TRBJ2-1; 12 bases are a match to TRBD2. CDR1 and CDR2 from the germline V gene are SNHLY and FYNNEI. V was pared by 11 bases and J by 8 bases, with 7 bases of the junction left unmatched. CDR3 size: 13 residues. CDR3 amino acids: CAGSSGGADEQFF. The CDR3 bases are TGTGCCGGCTCTAGCGGGGGGGCCGATGAGCAGTTCTTC.

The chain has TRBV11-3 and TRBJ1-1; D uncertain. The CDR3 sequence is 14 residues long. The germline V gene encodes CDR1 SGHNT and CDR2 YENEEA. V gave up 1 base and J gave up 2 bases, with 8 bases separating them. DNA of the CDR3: TGTGCCAGCAGCTTAGGCCAGGAAAACACTGAAGCTTTCTTT. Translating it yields CASSLGQENTEAFF.

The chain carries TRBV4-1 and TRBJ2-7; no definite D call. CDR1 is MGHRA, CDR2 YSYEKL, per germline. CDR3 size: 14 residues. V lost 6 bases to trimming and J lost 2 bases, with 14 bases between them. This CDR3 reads CASSRDTPPYEQYF. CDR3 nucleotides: TGCGCCAGCAGTCGAGACACCCCCCCCTACGAGCAGTACTTC.

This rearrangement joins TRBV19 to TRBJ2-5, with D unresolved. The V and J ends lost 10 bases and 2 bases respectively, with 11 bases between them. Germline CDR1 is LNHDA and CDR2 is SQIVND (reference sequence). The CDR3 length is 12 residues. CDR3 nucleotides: TGTGCCACCGGGTTGGGTCAAGAGACCCAGTACTTC. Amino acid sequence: CATGLGQETQYF.

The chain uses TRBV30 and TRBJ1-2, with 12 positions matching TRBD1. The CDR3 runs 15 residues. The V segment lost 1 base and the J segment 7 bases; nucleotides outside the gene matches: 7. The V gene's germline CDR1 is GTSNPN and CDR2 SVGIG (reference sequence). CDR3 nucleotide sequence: TGTGCCTGGAGTGCGGGGGACAGGGGGCGGGTTGGCTACACCTTC. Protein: CAWSAGDRGRVGYTF. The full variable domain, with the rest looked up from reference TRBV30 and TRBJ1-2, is SQTIHQWPATLVQPVGSPLSLECTVEGTSNPNLYWYRQAAGRGLQLLFYSVGIGQISSEVPQNLSASRPQDRQFILSSKKLLLSDSGFYLCAWSAGDRGRVGYTFGSGTRLTVV.

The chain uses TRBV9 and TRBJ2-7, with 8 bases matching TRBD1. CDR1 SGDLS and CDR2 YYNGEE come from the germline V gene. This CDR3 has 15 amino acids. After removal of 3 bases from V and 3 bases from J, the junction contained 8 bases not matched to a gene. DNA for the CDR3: TGTGCCAGCAGCGCCTCGGACAGGGCGGGCTACGAGCAGTACTTC. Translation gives CASSASDRAGYEQYF. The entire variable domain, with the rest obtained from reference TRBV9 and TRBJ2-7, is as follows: DSGVTQTPKHLITATGQRVTLRCSPRSGDLSVYWYQQSLDQGLQFLIQYYNGEERAKGNILERFSAQQFPDLHSELNLSSLELGDSALYFCASSASDRAGYEQYFGPGTRLTVT.

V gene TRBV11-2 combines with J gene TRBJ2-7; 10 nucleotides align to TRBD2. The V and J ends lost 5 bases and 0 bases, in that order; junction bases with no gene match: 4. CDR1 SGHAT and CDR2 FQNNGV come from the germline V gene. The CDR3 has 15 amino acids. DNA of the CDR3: TGTGCCAGCAGCACCACTAGCGGGGACTCCTACGAGCAGTACTTC. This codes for CASSTTSGDSYEQYF.

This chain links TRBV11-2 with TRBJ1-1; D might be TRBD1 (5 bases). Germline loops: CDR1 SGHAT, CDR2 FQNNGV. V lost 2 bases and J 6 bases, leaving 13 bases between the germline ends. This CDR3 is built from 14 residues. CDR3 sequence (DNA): TGTGCCAGCAGCTTACGTAGGGGCAGCGCTGAAGCTTTCTTT. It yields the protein CASSLRRGSAEAFF.

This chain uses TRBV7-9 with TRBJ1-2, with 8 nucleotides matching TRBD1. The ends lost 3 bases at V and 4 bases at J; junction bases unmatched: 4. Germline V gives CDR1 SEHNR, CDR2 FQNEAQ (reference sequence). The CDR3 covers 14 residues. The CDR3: CASSFGQGGYGYTF. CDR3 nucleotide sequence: TGTGCCAGCAGCTTCGGACAGGGCGGCTATGGCTACACCTTC.

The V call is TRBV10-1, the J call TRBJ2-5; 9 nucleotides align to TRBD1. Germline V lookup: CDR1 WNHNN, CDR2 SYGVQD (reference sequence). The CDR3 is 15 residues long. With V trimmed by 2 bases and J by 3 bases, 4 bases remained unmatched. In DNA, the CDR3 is TGCGCCAGCAGTGAGGCCGGGACAGGGAAAGAGACCCAGTACTTC. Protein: CASSEAGTGKETQYF.

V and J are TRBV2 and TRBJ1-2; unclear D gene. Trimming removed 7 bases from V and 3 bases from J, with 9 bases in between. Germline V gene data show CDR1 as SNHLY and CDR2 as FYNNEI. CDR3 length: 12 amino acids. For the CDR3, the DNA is TGTGCCAGCACTCAGGATTACTATGGCTACACCTTC. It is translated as CASTQDYYGYTF.

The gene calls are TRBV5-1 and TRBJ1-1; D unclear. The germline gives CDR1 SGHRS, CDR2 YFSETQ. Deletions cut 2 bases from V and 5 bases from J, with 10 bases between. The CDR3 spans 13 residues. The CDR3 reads CASSLSGRTEAFF. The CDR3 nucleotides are TGCGCCAGCAGCTTAAGCGGGAGGACTGAAGCTTTCTTT.

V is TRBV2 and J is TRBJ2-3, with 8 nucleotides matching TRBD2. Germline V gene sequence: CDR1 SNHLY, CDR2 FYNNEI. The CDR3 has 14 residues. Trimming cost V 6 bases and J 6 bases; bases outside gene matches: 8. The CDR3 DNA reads TGTGCCAGCAGCGCCCTCTTAGCGGGGGATACGCAGTATTTT. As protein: CASSALLAGDTQYF.

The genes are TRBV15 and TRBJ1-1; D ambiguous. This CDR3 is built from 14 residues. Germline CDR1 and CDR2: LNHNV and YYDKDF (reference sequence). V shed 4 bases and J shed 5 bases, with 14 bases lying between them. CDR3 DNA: TGTGCCACCAGCACCAGGTGGGCAAGGACTGAAGCTTTCTTT. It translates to CATSTRWARTEAFF.

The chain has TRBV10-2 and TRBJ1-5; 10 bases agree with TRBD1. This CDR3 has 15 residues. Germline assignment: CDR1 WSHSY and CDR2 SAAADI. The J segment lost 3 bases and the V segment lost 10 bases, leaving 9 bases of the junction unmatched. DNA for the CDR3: TGCGCCACCGCTCGGGACAGGGGAGACAATCAGCCCCAGCATTTT. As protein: CATARDRGDNQPQHF.

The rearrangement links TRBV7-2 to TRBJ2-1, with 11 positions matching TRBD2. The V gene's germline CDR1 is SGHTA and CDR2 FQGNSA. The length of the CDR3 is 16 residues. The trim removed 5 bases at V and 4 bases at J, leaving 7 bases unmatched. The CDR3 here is CASSQGTSGEYNEQFF. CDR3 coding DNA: TGTGCCAGCAGCCAAGGGACTAGCGGAGAATACAATGAGCAGTTCTTC.

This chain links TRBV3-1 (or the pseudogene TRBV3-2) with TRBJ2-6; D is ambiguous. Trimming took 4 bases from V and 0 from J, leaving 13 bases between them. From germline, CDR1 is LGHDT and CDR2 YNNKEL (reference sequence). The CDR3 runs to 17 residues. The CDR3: CASSPRGFSSGANVLTF. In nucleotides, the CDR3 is TGTGCCAGCAGCCCCAGAGGATTCAGCTCTGGGGCCAACGTCCTGACTTTC.

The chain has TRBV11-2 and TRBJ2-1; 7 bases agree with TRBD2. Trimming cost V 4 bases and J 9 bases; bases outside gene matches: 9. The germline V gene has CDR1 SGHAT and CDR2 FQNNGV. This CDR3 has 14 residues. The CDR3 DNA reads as TGTGCCAGCAGCTCAGCAGCGGGGATAGGTGAGCAGTTCTTC. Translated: CASSSAAGIGEQFF.

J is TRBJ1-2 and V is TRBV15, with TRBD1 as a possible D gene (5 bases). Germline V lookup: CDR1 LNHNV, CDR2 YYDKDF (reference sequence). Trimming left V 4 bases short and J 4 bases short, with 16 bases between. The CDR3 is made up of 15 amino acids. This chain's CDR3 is CATSTHRGGAYGYTF. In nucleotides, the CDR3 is TGTGCCACCAGCACCCACAGAGGAGGGGCCTATGGCTACACCTTC.

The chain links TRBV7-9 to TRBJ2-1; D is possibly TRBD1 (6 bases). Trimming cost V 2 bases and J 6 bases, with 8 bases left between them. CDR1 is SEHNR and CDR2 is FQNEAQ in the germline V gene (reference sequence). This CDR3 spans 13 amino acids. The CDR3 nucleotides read TGTGCCAGCAGCTTATCCAGGGGCAATGAGCAGTTCTTC. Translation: CASSLSRGNEQFF.

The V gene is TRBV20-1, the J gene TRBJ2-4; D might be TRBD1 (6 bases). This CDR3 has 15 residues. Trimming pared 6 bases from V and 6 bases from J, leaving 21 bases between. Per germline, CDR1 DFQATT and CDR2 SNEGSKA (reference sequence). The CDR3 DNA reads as TGCAGTGCCAGTCCTCCCGGACAGAGCAGAAACATTCAGTACTTC. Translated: CSASPPGQSRNIQYF.

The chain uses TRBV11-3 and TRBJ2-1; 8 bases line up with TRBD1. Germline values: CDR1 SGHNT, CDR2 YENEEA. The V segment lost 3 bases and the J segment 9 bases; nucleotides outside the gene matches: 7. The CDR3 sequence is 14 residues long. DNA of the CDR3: TGTGCCAGCAGCTTTGGGACAGGACAATTTGAGCAGTTCTTC. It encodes CASSFGTGQFEQFF.

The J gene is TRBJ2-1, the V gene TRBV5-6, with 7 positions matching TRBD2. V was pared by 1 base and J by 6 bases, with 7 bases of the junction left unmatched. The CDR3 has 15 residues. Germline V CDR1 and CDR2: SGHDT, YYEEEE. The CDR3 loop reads CASSLWLAEANEQFF. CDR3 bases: TGTGCCAGCAGCTTGTGGCTAGCGGAGGCCAATGAGCAGTTCTTC.

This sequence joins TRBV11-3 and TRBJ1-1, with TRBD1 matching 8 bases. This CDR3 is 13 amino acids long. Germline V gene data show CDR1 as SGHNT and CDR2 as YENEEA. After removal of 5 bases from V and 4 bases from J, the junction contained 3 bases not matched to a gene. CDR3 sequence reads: CASSQQGGTEAFF. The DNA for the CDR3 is TGTGCCAGCAGCCAACAGGGGGGCACTGAAGCTTTCTTT.

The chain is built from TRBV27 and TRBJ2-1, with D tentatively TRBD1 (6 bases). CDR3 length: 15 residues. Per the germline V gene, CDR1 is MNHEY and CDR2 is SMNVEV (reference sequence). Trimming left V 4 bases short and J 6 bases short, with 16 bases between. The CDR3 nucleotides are TGTGCCAGCAGTTCACCGGGAAAAGGGGGCAATGAGCAGTTCTTC. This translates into CASSSPGKGGNEQFF.

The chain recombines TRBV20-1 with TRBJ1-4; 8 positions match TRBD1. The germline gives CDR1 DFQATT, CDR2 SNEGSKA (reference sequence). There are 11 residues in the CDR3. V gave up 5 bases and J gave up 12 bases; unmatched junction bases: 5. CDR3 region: CSAGQGLELFF. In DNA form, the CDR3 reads TGCAGTGCTGGACAGGGATTAGAACTGTTTTTT.

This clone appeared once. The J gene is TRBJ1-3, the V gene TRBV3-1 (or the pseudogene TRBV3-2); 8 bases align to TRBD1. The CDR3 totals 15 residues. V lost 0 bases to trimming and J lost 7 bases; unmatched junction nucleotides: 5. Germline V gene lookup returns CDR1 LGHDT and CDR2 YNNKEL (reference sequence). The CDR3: CASSQDLQGANTIYF. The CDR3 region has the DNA TGTGCCAGCAGCCAAGATCTGCAGGGGGCGAACACCATATATTTT.

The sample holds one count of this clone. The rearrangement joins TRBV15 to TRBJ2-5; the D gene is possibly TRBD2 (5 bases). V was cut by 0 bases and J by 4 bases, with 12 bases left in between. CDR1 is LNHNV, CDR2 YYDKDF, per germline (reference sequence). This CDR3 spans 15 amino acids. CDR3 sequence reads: CATSRDPDEGETQYF. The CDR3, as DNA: TGTGCCACCAGCAGAGATCCGGACGAGGGAGAGACCCAGTACTTC.